The rows below give T cell receptor beta chains drawn from one sample of a study of HIV-infected patients and healthy controls. In TCRdb, the 5' RACE reads were re-called with MiXCR into one record per CDR3 protein. The repertoire consists of roughly 18,000 distinct CDR3 sequences, with about a sixth occurring once and the leading ten covering around 22%. The sample comprised CD8+ T cells from blood. The origin of the receptors is a human donor in good health. The CDR3 runs from the conserved cysteine through the conserved F or W. D genes are given only for firm matches. Expanded clones are given a class, and other clones once, few, many or no size at all.

J gene,D gene,clone size,V gene,CDR3 length,CDR3 protein,CDR3 DNA
TRBJ2-1,TRBD2,many,TRBV28,15,CASSSGTRIANEQFF,TGTGCCAGCAGTTCTGGGACTAGGATTGCCAATGAGCAGTTCTTC
TRBJ2-2,.,.,TRBV15,15,CATSSGGDNTGELFF,TGTGCCACCAGTTCCGGGGGCGACAACACCGGGGAGCTGTTTTTT
TRBJ2-1,.,.,TRBV20-1,12,CSARVLESEQFF,TGCAGTGCTAGAGTTCTGGAGAGTGAGCAGTTCTTC
TRBJ2-7,TRBD2,many,TRBV9,16,CASSVAPSGGTYEQYF,TGTGCCAGCAGCGTAGCTCCTAGCGGGGGAACCTACGAGCAGTACTTC
TRBJ2-2,TRBD2,.,TRBV9,14,CASRGGGDTGELFF,TGTGCCAGCAGGGGTGGGGGGGACACCGGGGAGCTGTTTTTT
TRBJ2-3,.,few,TRBV2,12,CASTGSTDTQYF,TGTGCCAGCACCGGGAGCACAGATACGCAGTATTTT
TRBJ2-3,.,many,TRBV7-8,14,CASSRTGGADTQYF,TGTGCCAGCAGCCGAACAGGTGGCGCAGATACGCAGTATTTT
TRBJ1-1,.,many,TRBV20-1,15,CSASWGRDINTEAFF,TGCAGTGCTAGTTGGGGCAGGGATATTAACACTGAAGCTTTCTTT
TRBJ2-5,TRBD2,many,TRBV20-1,21,CSARDHTAAGRLAGVLETQYF,TGCAGTGCTAGAGATCATACGGCCGCAGGGCGCCTAGCGGGAGTTTTAGAGACCCAGTACTTC
TRBJ1-2,.,many,TRBV4-3,15,CASSHGRTQGEGYTF,TGCGCCAGCAGCCATGGTCGCACCCAAGGGGAGGGCTACACCTTC
TRBJ2-7,.,.,TRBV5-1,14,CASSLDGGTTEQYF,TGCGCCAGCAGTCTGGACGGCGGTACCACCGAGCAGTACTTC
TRBJ2-3,.,many,TRBV7-9,12,CASRDFTDTQYF,TGTGCCAGCAGAGACTTCACAGATACGCAGTATTTT
TRBJ2-3,.,.,TRBV11-2,17,CASSSSRIGGSTDTQYF,TGTGCCAGCAGCTCCTCCCGGATTGGCGGTAGCACAGATACGCAGTATTTT
TRBJ1-6,.,many,TRBV7-9,15,CASVLEDGYNSPLHF,TGTGCCAGCGTCTTAGAGGACGGCTATAATTCACCCCTCCACTTT
TRBJ2-1,TRBD2,many,TRBV20-1,20,CSARSYQGLAGRHTNNEQFF,TGCAGTGCTAGATCGTACCAAGGACTAGCGGGGCGTCACACCAACAATGAGCAGTTCTTC
TRBJ2-1,TRBD2,many,TRBV29-1,14,CSVPPSGLYNEQFF,TGCAGCGTCCCCCCTAGCGGGCTCTACAATGAGCAGTTCTTC